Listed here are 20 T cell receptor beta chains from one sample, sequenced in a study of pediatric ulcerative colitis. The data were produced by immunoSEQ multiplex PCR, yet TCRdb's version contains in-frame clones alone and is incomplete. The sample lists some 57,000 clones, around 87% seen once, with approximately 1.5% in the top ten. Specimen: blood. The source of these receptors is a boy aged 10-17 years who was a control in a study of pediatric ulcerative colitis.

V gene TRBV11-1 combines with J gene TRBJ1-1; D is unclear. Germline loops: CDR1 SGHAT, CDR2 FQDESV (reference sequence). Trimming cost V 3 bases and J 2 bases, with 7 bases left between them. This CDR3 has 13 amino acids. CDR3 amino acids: CASSFPSNTEAFF. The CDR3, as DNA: TGTGCCAGCAGCTTCCCCAGTAACACTGAAGCTTTCTTT.

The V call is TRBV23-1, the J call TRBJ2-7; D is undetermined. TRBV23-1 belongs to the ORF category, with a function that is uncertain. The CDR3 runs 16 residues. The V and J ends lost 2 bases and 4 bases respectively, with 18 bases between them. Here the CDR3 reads CASSQMVSASRYEQYF. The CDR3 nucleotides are TGCGCCAGCAGTCAAATGGTCAGCGCCTCCCGGTACGAGCAGTACTTC.

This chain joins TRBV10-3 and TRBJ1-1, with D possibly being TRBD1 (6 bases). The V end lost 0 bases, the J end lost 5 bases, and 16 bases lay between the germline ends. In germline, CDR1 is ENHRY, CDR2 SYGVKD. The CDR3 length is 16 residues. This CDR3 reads CAISESSTVGATEAFF. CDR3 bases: TGTGCCATCAGTGAGTCTAGTACGGTGGGGGCTACTGAAGCTTTCTTT.

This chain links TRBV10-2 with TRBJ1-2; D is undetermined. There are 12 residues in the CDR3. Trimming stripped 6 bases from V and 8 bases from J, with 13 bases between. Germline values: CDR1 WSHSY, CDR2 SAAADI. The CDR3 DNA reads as TGCGCCAGCAGGAACCCGCCTCGAGGCTACACCTTC. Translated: CASRNPPRGYTF.

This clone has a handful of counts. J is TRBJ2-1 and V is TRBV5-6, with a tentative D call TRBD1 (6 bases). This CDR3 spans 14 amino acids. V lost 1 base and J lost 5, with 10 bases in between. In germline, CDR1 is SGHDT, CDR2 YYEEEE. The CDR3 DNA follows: TGTGCCAGCAGCTTGCCGGGACACAACAATGAGCAGTTCTTC. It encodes CASSLPGHNNEQFF.

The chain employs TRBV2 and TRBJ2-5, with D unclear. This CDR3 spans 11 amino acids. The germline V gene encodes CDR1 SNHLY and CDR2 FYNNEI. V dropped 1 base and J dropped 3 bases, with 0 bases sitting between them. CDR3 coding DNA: TGTGCCAGCAGTGAAGAAGAGACCCAGTACTTC. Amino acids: CASSEEETQYF.

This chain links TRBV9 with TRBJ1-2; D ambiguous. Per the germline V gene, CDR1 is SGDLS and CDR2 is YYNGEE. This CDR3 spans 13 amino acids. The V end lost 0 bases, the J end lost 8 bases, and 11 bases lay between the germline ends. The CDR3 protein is CASSVEGGYGYTF. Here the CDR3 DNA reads TGTGCCAGCAGCGTAGAGGGAGGTTACGGCTACACCTTC.

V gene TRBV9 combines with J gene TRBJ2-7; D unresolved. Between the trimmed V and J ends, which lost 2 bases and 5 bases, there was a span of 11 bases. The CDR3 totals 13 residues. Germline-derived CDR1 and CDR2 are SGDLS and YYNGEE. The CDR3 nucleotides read TGTGCCAGCAGCGTGGGGTTGTGGGACGAGCAGTACTTC. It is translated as CASSVGLWDEQYF.

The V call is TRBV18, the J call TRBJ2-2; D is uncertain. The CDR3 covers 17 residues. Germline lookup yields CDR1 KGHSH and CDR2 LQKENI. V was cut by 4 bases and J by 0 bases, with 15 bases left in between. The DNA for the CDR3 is TGTGCCAGCTCACGGAATAGCCCGTCCGCGAACACCGGGGAGCTGTTTTTT. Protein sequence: CASSRNSPSANTGELFF.

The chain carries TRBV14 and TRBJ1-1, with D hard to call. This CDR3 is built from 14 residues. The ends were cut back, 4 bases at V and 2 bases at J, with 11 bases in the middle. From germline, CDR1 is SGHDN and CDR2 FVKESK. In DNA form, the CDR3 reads TGTGCCAGCAGCCTTTTCCGGGGTAACACTGAAGCTTTCTTT. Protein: CASSLFRGNTEAFF.

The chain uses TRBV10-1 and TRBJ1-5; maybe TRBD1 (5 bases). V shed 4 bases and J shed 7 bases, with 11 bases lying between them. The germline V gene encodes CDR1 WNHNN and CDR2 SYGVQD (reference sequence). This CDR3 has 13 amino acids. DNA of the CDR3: TGCGCCAGCAGTGTTCCGGGGACCCAGCCCCAGCATTTT. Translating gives CASSVPGTQPQHF.

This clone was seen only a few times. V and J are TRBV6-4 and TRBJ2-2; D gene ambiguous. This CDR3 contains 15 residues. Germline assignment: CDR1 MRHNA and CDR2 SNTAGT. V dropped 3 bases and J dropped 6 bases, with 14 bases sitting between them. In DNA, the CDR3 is TGTGCCAGCAGTGAAGCGTCGAATGGGCCCGGGGAGCTGTTTTTT. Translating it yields CASSEASNGPGELFF.

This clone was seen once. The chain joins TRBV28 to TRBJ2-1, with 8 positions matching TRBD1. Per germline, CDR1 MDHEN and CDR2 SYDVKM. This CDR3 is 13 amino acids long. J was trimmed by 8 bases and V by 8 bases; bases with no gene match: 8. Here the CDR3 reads CASQRQGSHEQFF. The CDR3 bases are TGTGCCAGCCAGAGACAGGGGTCCCATGAGCAGTTCTTC. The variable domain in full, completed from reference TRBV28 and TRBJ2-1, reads DVKVTQSSRYLVKRTGEKVFLECVQDMDHENMFWYRQDPGLGLRLIYFSYDVKMKEKGDIPEGYSVSREKKERFSLILESASTNQTSMYLCASQRQGSHEQFFGPGTRLTVL.

CDR3 in amino acids: CASSPFPGYEQYF. For the CDR3, the DNA is TGTGCCAGCAGTCCCTTTCCGGGGTACGAGCAGTACTTC. V usage is TRBV27 and J usage is TRBJ2-7; TRBD2 might be the D (5 bases). The CDR3 extends over 13 amino acids. The V end was cut by 5 bases, the J end by 4 bases, with 12 bases between. CDR1 MNHEY and CDR2 SMNVEV come from the germline V gene (reference sequence).

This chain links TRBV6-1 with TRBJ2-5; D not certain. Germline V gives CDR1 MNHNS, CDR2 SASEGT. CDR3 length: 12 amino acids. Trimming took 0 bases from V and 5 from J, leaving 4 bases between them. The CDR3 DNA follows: TGTGCCAGCAGTGAAGCTTTCGAGACCCAGTACTTC. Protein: CASSEAFETQYF.

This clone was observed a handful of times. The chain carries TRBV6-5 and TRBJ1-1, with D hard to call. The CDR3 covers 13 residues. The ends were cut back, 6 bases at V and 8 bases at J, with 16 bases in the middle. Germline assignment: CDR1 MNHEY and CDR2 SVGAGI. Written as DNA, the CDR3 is TGTGCCAGCAGGAACCCGTCGGGCAGGGAAGCTTTCTTT. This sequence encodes CASRNPSGREAFF.

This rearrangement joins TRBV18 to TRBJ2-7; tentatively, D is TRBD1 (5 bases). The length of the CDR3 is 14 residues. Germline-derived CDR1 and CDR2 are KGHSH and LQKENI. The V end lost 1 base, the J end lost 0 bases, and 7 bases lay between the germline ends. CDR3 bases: TGTGCCAGCTCACCACTTGGGGCCTCCTACGAGCAGTACTTC. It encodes CASSPLGASYEQYF.

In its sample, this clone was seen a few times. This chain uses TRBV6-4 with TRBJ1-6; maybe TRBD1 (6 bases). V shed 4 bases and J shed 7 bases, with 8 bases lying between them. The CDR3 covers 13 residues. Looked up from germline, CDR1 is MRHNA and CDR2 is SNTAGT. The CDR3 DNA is TGTGCCAGCAGTGCGACAGGCAATTCACCCCTCCACTTT. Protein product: CASSATGNSPLHF.

The CDR3 nucleotides are TGTGCCAGCAGCCATTCTAGCGGGAGGGCCAATACGCAGTATTTT. Its protein product is CASSHSSGRANTQYF. J is TRBJ2-3 and V is TRBV28; 12 bases fit TRBD2. V shed 6 bases, J shed 7 bases, and the junction held 8 bases outside the gene matches. This CDR3 comprises 15 residues. Germline V gives CDR1 MDHEN, CDR2 SYDVKM.

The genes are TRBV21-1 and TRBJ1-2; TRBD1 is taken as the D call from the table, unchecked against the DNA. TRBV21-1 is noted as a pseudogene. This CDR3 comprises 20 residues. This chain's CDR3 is CASSKKEDKRTGNPNGGYTF. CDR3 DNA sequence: TGTGCCAGCAGCAAAAAGGAGGATAAAAGGACAGGGAACCCCAACGGGGGCTACACCTTC.